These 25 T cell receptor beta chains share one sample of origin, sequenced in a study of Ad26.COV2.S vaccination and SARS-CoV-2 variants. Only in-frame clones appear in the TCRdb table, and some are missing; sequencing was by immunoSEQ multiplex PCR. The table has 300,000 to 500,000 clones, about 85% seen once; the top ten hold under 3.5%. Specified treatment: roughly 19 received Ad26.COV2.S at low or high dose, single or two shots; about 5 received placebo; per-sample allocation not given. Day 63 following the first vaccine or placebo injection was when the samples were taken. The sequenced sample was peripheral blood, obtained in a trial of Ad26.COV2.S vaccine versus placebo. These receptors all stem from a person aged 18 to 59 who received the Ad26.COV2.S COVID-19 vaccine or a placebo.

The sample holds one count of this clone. This chain's CDR3 is CASSLAYTGNYGYTF. Written as DNA, the CDR3 is TGTGCCAGCAGCTTAGCGTACACAGGGAACTATGGCTACACCTTC. The chain carries TRBV7-2 and TRBJ1-2; possible D gene TRBD1, 6 bases. V shed 0 bases and J shed 2 bases, with 10 bases lying between them. This CDR3 contains 15 residues. Germline loops: CDR1 SGHTA, CDR2 FQGNSA.

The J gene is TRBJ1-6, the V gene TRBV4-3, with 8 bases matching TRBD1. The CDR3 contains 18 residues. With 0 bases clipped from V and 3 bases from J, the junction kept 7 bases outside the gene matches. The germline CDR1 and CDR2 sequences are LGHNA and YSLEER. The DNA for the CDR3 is TGCGCCAGCAGCCAAGAAGCCGGGACAGGTGGCTATAATTCACCCCTCCACTTT. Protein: CASSQEAGTGGYNSPLHF.

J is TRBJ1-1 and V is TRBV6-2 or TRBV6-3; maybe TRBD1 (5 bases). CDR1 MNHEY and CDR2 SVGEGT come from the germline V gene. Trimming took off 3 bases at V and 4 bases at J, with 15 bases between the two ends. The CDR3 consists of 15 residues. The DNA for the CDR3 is TGTGCCAGCAGTTATTCCGAAATGGGGGGCACTGAAGCTTTCTTT. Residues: CASSYSEMGGTEAFF.

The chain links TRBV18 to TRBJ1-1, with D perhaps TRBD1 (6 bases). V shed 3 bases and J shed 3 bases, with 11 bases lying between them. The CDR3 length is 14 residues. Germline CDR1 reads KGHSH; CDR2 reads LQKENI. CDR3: CASSPLYRDTEAFF. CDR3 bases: TGTGCCAGCTCACCCTTGTACAGGGACACTGAAGCTTTCTTT. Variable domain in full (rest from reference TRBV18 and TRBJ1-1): NAGVMQNPRHLVRRRGQEARLRCSPMKGHSHVYWYRQLPEEGLKFMVYLQKENIIDESGMPKERFSAEFPKEGPSILRIQQVVRGDSAAYFCASSPLYRDTEAFFGQGTRLTVV.

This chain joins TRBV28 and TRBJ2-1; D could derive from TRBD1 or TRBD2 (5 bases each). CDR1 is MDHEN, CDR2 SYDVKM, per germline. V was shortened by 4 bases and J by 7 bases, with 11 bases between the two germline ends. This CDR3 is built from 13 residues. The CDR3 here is CASSSGTENEQFF. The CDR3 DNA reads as TGTGCCAGCAGTTCCGGGACGGAAAATGAGCAGTTCTTC.

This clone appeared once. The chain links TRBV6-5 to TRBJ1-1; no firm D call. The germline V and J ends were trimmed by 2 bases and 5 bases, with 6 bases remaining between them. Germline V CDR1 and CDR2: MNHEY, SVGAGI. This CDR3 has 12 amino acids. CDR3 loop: CASSYPATEAFF. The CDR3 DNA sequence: TGTGCCAGCAGTTACCCCGCTACTGAAGCTTTCTTT.

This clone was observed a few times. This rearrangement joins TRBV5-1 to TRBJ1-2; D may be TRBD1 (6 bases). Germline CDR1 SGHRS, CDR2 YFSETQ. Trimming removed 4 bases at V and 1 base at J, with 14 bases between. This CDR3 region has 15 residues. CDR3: CASSPAGESNYGYTF. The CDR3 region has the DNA TGCGCCAGCAGCCCGGCAGGGGAAAGTAACTATGGCTACACCTTC.

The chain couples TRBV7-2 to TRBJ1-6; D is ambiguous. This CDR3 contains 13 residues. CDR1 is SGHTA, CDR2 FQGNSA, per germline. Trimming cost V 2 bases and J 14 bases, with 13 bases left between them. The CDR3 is CASSLPALGSLHF. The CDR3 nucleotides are TGTGCCAGCAGCTTACCGGCTCTTGGATCCCTCCACTTT.

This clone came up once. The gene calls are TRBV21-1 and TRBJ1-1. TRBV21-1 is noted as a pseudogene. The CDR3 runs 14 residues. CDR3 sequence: CASSKVDGSTEAFF. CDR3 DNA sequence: TGTGCCAGCAGCAAAGTTGATGGATCCACTGAAGCTTTCTTT.

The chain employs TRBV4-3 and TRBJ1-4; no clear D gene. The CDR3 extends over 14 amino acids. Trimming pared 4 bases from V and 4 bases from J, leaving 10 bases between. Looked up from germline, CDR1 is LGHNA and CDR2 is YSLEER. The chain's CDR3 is CASSRNGYNEKLFF. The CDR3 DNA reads TGCGCCAGCAGCCGAAACGGATATAATGAAAAACTGTTTTTT.

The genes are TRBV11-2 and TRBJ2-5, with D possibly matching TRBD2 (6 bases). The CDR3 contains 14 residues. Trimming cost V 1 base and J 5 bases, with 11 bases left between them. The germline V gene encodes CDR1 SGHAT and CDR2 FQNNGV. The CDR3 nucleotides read TGTGCCAGCAGCTTAGTACTAGCCCGCGAGACCCAGTACTTC. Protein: CASSLVLARETQYF.

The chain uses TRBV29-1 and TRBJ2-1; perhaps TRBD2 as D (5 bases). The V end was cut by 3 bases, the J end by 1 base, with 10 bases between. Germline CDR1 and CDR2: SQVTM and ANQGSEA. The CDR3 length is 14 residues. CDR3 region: CSVDRSGSYNEQFF. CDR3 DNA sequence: TGCAGCGTTGATCGGAGCGGATCCTACAATGAGCAGTTCTTC.

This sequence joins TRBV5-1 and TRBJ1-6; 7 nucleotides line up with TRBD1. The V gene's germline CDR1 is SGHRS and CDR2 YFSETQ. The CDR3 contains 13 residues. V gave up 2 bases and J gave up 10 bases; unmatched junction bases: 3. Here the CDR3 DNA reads TGCGCCAGCAGCTTACAGGGGCAATCACCCCTCCACTTT. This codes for CASSLQGQSPLHF.

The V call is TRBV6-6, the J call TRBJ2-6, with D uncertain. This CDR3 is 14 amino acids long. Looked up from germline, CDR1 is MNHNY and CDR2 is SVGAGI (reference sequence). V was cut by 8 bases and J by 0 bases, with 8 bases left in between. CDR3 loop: CASRRDSGANVLTF. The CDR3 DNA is TGTGCCAGCCGAAGAGACTCTGGGGCCAACGTCCTGACTTTC.

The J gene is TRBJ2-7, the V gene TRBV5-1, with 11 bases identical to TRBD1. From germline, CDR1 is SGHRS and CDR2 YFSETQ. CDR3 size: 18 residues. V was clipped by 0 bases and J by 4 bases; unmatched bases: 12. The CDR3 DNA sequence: TGCGCCAGCAGCTTGGGCGGGACAGCTGGACAGGGGGCATACGAGCAGTACTTC. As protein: CASSLGGTAGQGAYEQYF.

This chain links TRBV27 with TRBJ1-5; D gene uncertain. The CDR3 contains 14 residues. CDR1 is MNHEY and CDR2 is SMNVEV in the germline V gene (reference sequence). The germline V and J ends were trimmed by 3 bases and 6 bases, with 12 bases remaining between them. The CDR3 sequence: CASSFAGVGQPQHF. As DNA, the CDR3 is TGTGCCAGCAGTTTTGCTGGGGTTGGTCAGCCCCAGCATTTT.

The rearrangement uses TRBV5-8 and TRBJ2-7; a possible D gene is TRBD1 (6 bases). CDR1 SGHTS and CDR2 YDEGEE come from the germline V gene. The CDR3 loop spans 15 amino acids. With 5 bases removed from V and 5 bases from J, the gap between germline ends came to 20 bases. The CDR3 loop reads CASSPSHRVLHEQYF. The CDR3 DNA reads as TGTGCCAGCAGTCCATCCCACAGGGTATTGCACGAGCAGTACTTC.

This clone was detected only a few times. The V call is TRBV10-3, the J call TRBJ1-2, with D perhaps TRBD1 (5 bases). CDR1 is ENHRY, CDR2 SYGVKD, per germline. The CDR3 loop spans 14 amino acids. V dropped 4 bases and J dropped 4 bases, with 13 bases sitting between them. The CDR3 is CAISVDMGTYGYTF. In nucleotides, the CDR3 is TGTGCCATCAGTGTGGACATGGGAACCTATGGCTACACCTTC.

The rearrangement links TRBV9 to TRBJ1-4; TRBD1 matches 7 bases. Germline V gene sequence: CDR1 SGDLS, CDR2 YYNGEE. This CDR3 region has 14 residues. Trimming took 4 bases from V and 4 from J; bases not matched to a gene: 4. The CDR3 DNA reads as TGTGCCAGCAGCACAGGGGCAGGTAATGAAAAACTGTTTTTT. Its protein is CASSTGAGNEKLFF.

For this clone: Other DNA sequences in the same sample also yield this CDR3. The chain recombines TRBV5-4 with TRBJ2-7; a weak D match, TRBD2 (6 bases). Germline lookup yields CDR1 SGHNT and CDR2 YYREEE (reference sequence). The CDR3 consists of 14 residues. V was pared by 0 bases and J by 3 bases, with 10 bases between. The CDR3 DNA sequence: TGTGCCAGCAGCTTGGGGGGAGGTCGCTACGAGCAGTACTTC. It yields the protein CASSLGGGRYEQYF. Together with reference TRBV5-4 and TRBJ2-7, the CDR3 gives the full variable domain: ETGVTQSPTHLIKTRGQQVTLRCSSQSGHNTVSWYQQALGQGPQFIFQYYREEENGRGNFPPRFSGLQFPNYSSELNVNALELDDSALYLCASSLGGGRYEQYFGPGTRLTVT.

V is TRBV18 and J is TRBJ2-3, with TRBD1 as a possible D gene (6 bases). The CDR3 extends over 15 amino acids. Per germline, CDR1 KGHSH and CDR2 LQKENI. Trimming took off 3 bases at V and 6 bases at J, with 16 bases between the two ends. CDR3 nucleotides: TGTGCCAGCTCACCGGGGGCCACCGGCGGGGATACGCAGTATTTT. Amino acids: CASSPGATGGDTQYF. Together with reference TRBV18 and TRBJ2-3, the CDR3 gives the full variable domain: NAGVMQNPRHLVRRRGQEARLRCSPMKGHSHVYWYRQLPEEGLKFMVYLQKENIIDESGMPKERFSAEFPKEGPSILRIQQVVRGDSAAYFCASSPGATGGDTQYFGPGTRLTVL.

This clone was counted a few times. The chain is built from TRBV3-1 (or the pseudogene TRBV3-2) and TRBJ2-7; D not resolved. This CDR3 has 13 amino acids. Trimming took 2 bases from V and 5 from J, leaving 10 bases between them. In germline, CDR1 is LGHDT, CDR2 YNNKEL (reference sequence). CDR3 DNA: TGTGCCAGCAGCCAAAATATTGGAGACGAGCAGTACTTC. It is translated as CASSQNIGDEQYF.

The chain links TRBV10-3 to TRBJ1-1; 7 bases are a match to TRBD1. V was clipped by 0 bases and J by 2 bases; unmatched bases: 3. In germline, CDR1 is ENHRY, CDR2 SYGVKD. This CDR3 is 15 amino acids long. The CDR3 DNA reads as TGTGCCATCAGTGAGTCGGGGGACAGTAACACTGAAGCTTTCTTT. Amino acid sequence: CAISESGDSNTEAFF.

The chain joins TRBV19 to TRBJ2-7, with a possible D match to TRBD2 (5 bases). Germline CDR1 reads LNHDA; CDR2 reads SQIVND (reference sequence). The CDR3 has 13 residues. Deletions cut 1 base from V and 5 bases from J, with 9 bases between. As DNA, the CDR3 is TGTGCCAGTAGTATAGGCGGGCACGACGAGCAGTACTTC. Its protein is CASSIGGHDEQYF.

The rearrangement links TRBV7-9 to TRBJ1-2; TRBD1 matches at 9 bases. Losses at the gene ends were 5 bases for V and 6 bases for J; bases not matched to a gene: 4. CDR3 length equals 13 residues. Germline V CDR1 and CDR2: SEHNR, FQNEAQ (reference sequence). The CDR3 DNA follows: TGTGCCAGCAGCCAGACAGGGGGTGATGGCTACACCTTC. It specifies CASSQTGGDGYTF.